These 3 T cell receptor beta chains came from one sample sequenced in a study of blood T cell repertoires in COVID-19. Data came from immunoSEQ multiplex PCR; TCRdb stores just in-frame clones and leaves some out. The sample records about 410,000 clones, less than 95% being singletons. The sequencing sample was made of PBMCs or T cells enriched from blood (not recorded which). These TCRs come from a man aged 18 to 29 who had recovered from COVID-19.

The V and J genes are TRBV5-4 and TRBJ2-3; a weak D match, TRBD1 (6 bases). The CDR3 is 17 residues long. The germline V gene has CDR1 SGHNT and CDR2 YYREEE (reference sequence). Trimming took 1 base from V and 5 from J, leaving 20 bases between them. The CDR3 loop reads CASSLSVPGRGVDTQYF. The CDR3 nucleotides are TGTGCCAGCAGCTTGAGCGTCCCTGGCAGGGGCGTAGATACGCAGTATTTT.

The V and J genes are TRBV5-1 and TRBJ2-7, with TRBD2 identical over 7 bases. The CDR3 consists of 14 residues. After removal of 4 bases from V and 3 bases from J, the junction contained 7 bases not matched to a gene. Looked up from germline, CDR1 is SGHRS and CDR2 is YFSETQ. The CDR3 nucleotides read TGCGCCAGCAGCCCGGGGGAGGGGCGCTACGAGCAGTACTTC. The encoded protein is CASSPGEGRYEQYF.

V and J are TRBV19 and TRBJ1-5, with TRBD1 identical over 8 bases. V lost 5 bases, J lost 3 bases, and 6 bases stayed unmatched. The CDR3 length is 15 residues. Germline lookup yields CDR1 LNHDA and CDR2 SQIVND (reference sequence). The CDR3 sequence is CASSAWTGINQPQHF. CDR3 DNA sequence: TGTGCCAGTAGTGCTTGGACAGGGATCAATCAGCCCCAGCATTTT.